What follows is one TCR beta chain and its context. The sample comes from a study of blood T cell repertoires in COVID-19. About the study: From the United States, Italy and Spain came samples of acute and convalescent COVID-19. PBMCs, B-cell-depleted T cells, or T cells were the source of the cDNA or gDNA that made up the material.

This CDR3 region has 13 residues. V gave up 6 bases and J gave up 6 bases, with 17 bases separating them. Germline CDR1 GTSNPN, CDR2 SVGIG (reference sequence). In the original analysis: Reference gene primer amplification gave estimated nucleated cell counts. Profiled with immunoSEQ multiplex PCR; TCRdb holds only in-frame clones, not every one. D and trimming were read from the DNA, whereas the V and J calls and clone size are those reported in that table. The sample records around 140,000 clones, 75% to 90% being singletons. The sequence came from a man aged 50 to 59 with active or convalescent COVID-19. The chain recombines TRBV30 with TRBJ1-2; possible D gene TRBD1, 5 bases. Material for sequencing was peripheral blood. CDR3 in amino acids: CACLPGGEHGYTF. The DNA for the CDR3 is TGTGCCTGCCTTCCGGGAGGGGAGCATGGCTACACCTTC.